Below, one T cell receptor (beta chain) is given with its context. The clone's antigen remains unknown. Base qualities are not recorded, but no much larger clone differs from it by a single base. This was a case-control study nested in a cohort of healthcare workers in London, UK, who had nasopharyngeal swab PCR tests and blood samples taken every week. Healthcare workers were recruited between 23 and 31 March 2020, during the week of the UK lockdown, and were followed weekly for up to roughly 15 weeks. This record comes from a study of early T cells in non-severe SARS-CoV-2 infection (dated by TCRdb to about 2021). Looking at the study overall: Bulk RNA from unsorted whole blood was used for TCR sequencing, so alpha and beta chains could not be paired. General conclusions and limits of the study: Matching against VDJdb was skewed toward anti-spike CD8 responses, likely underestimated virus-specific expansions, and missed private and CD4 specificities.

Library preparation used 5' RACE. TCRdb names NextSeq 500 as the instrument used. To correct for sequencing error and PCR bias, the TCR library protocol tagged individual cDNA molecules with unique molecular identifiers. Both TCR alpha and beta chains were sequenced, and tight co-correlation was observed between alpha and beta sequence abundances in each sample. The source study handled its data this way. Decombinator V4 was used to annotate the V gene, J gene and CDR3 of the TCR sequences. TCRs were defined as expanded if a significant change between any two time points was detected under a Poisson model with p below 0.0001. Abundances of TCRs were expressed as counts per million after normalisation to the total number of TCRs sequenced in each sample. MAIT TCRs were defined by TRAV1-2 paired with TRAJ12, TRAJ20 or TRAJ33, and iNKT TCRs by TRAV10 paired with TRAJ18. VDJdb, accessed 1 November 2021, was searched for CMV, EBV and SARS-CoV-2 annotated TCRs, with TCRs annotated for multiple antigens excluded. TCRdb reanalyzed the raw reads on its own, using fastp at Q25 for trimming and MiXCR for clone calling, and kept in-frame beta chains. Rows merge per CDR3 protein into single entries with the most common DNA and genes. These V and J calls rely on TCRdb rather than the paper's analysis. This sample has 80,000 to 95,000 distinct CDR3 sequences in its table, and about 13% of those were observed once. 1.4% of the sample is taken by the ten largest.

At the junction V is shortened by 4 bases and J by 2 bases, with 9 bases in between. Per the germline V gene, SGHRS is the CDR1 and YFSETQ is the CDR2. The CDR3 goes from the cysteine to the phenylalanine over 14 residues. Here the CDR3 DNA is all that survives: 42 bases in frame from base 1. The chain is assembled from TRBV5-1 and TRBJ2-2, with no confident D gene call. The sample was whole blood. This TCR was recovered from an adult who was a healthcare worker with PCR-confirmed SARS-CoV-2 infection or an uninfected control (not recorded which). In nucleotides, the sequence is TGCGCCAGCAGCAGACGGGCCAACACCGGGGAGCTGTTTTTT. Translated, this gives CASSRRANTGELFF.